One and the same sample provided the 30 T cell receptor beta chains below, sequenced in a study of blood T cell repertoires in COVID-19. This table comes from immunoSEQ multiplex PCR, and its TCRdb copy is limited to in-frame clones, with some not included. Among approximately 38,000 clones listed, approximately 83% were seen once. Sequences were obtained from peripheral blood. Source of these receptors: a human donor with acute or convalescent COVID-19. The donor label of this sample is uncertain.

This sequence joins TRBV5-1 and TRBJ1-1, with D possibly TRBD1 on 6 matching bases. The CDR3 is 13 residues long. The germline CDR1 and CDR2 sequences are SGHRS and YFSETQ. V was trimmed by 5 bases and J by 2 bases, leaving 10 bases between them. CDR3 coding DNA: TGCGCCAGCAGGGAACAGGGAAACACTGAAGCTTTCTTT. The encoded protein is CASREQGNTEAFF.

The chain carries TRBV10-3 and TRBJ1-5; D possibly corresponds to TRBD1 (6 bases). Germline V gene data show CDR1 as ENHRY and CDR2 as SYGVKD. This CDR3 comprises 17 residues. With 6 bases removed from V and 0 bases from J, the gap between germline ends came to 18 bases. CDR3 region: CAISRYGGRDSNQPQHF. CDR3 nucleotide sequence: TGTGCCATCAGCCGCTACGGGGGGCGAGATAGCAATCAGCCCCAGCATTTT.

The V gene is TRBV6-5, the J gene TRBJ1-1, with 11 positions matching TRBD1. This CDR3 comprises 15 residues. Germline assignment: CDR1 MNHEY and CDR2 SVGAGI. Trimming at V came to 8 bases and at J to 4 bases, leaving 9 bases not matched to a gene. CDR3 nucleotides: TGTGCCAGCGAGAAGGACAGGGGGCATGGCACTGAAGCTTTCTTT. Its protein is CASEKDRGHGTEAFF.

The CDR3 spells CATKEGYGKLFF. CDR3 bases: TGTGCCACAAAGGAGGGGTATGGAAAACTGTTTTTT. V gene TRBV18 combines with J gene TRBJ1-4; the D gene is possibly TRBD1 (5 bases). CDR1 and CDR2 from the germline V gene are KGHSH and LQKENI. Trimming removed 10 bases at V and 10 bases at J, with 16 bases between. The CDR3 is 12 residues long.

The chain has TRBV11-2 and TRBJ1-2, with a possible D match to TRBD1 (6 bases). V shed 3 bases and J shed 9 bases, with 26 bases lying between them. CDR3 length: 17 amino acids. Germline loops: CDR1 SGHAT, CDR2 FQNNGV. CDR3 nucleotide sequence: TGTGCCAGCAGCTTGGGGCAGGGGAGGGTTATGGCTATGAGCTACACCTTC. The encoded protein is CASSLGQGRVMAMSYTF.

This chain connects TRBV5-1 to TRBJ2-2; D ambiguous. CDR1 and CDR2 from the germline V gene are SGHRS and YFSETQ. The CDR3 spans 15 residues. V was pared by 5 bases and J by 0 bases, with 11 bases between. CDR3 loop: CASRPQASNTGELFF. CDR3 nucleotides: TGCGCCAGCAGACCGCAGGCCTCGAACACCGGGGAGCTGTTTTTT.

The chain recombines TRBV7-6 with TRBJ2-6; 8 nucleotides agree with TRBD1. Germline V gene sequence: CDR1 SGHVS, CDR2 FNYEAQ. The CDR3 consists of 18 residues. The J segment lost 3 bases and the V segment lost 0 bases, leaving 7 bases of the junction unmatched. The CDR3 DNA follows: TGTGCCAGCAGCTTAGCTCCCCCGGACAGGGTTGGGGCCAACGTCCTGACTTTC. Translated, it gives CASSLAPPDRVGANVLTF.

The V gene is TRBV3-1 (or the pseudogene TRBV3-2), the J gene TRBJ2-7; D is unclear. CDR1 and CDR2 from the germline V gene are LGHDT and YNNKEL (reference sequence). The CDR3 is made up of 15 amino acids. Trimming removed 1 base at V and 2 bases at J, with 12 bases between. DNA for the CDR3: TGTGCCAGCAGCCAAGTATCCAGGTATACCTACGAGCAGTACTTC. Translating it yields CASSQVSRYTYEQYF.

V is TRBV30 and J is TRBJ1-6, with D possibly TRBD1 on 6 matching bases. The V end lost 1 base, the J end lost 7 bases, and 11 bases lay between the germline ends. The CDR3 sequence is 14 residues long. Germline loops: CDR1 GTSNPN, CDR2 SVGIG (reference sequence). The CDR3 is CAWSESGVNSPLHF. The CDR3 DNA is TGTGCCTGGAGTGAGTCAGGGGTCAATTCACCCCTCCACTTT. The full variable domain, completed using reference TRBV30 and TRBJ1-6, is SQTIHQWPATLVQPVGSPLSLECTVEGTSNPNLYWYRQAAGRGLQLLFYSVGIGQISSEVPQNLSASRPQDRQFILSSKKLLLSDSGFYLCAWSESGVNSPLHFGNGTRLTVT.

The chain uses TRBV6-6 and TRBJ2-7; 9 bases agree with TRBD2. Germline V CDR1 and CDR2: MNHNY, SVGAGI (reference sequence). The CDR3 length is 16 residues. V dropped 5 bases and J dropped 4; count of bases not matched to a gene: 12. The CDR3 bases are TGTGCCAGCAGTCAAGGGGGCCCTAGCGGGATATACGAGCAGTACTTC. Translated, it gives CASSQGGPSGIYEQYF.

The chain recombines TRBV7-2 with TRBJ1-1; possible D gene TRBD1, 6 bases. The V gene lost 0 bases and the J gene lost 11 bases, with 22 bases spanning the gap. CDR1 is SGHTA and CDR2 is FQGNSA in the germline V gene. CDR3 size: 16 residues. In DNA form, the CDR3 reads TGTGCCAGCAGCTTAGCGGGCGGGGGGCGAAGGCTCGGTGCTTTCTTT. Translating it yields CASSLAGGGRRLGAFF.

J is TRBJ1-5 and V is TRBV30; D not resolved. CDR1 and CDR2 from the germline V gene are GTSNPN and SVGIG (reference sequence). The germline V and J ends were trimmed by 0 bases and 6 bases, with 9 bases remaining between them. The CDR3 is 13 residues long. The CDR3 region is CAWSVQLPQPQHF. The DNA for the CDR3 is TGTGCCTGGAGTGTACAGCTTCCTCAGCCCCAGCATTTT.

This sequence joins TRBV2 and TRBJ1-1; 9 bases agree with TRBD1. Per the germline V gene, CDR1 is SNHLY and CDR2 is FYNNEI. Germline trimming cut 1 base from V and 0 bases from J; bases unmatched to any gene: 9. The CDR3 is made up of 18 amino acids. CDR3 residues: CASSEVRGTGFLNTEAFF. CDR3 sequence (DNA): TGTGCCAGCAGTGAAGTTCGGGGGACAGGGTTTCTGAACACTGAAGCTTTCTTT.

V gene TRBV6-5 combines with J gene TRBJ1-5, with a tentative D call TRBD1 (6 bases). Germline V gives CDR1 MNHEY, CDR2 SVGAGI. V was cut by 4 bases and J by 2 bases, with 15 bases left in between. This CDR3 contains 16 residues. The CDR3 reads CASSLTGLSGNQPQHF. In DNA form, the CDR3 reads TGTGCCAGCAGTTTAACAGGGCTTTCGGGCAATCAGCCCCAGCATTTT.

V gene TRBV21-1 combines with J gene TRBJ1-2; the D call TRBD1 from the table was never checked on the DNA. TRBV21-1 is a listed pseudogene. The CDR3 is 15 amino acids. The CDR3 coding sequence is TGTGCCAGCAGCGAAATGGTTGGACAGGGCCGAGGCTACACCTTC. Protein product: CASSEMVGQGRGYTF.

In DNA form, the CDR3 reads TGTGCCAGCAGTTTAGGAGGGTCGAGCTCCTACGAGCAGTACTTC. Translated, it gives CASSLGGSSSYEQYF. The V gene is TRBV28, the J gene TRBJ2-7; D may be TRBD2 (6 bases). The germline V gene encodes CDR1 MDHEN and CDR2 SYDVKM. V lost 2 bases and J 0 bases, leaving 11 bases between the germline ends. There are 15 residues in the CDR3.

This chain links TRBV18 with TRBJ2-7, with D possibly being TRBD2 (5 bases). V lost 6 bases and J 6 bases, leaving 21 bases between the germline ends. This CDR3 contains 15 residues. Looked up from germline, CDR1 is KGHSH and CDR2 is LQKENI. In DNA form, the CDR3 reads TGTGCCAGCTCCCCCGACGGGAACTCCCTTTCCGAGCAGTACTTC. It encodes CASSPDGNSLSEQYF. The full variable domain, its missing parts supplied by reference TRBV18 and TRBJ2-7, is NAGVMQNPRHLVRRRGQEARLRCSPMKGHSHVYWYRQLPEEGLKFMVYLQKENIIDESGMPKERFSAEFPKEGPSILRIQQVVRGDSAAYFCASSPDGNSLSEQYFGPGTRLTVT.

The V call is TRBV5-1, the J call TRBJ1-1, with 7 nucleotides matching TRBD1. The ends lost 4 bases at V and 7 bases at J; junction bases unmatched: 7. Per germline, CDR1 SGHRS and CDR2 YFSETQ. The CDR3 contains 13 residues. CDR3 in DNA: TGCGCCAGCAGCCCTGAGGGGGCTTATGAAGCTTTCTTT. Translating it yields CASSPEGAYEAFF. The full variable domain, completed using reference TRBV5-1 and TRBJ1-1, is KAGVTQTPRYLIKTRGQQVTLSCSPISGHRSVSWYQQTPGQGLQFLFEYFSETQRNKGNFPGRFSGRQFSNSRSEMNVSTLELGDSALYLCASSPEGAYEAFFGQGTRLTVV.

Here the CDR3 reads CSVEKASGRNEQYF. Written as DNA, the CDR3 is TGCAGCGTTGAAAAGGCTAGCGGGAGGAACGAGCAGTACTTC. The chain joins TRBV29-1 to TRBJ2-7; TRBD2 matches at 11 bases. The CDR3 extends over 14 amino acids. V dropped 2 bases and J dropped 5; count of bases not matched to a gene: 5. Germline V lookup: CDR1 SQVTM, CDR2 ANQGSEA.

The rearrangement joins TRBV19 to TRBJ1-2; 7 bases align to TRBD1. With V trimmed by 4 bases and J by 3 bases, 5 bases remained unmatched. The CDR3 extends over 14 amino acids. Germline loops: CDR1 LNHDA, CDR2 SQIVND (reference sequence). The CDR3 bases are TGTGCCAGTAGTACCCGGACAGGAGACTATGGCTACACCTTC. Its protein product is CASSTRTGDYGYTF.

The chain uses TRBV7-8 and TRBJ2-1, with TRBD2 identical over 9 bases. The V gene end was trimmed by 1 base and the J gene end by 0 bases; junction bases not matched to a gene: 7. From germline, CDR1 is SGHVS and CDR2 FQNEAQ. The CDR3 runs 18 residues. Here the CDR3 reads CASSLVSGRQSSYNEQFF. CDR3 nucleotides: TGTGCCAGCAGCTTAGTTAGCGGGAGACAGAGCTCCTACAATGAGCAGTTCTTC. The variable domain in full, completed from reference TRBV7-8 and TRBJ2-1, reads GAGVSQSPRYKVAKRGQDVALRCDPISGHVSLFWYQQALGQGPEFLTYFQNEAQLDKSGLPSDRFFAERPEGSVSTLKIQRTQQEDSAVYLCASSLVSGRQSSYNEQFFGPGTRLTVL.

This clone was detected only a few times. The CDR3, as DNA: TGTGCCAGCACCTCGGGACTGGTTTCCACAGATACGCAGTATTTT. Its protein is CASTSGLVSTDTQYF. The genes are TRBV6-5 and TRBJ2-3; TRBD2 is a possible D gene (6 bases). CDR3 size: 15 residues. Between the trimmed V and J ends, which lost 7 bases and 2 bases, there was a span of 16 bases. CDR1 is MNHEY and CDR2 is SVGAGI in the germline V gene.

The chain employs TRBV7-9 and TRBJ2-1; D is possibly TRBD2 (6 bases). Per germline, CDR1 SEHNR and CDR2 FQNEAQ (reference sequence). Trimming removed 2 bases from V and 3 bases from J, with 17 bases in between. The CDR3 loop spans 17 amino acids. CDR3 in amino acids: CASSLPRGTHRYNEQFF. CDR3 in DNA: TGTGCCAGCAGCTTACCTCGCGGGACCCACCGCTACAATGAGCAGTTCTTC.

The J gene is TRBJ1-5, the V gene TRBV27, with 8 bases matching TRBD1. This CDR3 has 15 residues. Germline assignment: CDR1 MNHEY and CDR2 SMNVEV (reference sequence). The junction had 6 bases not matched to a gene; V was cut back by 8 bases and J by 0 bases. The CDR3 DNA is TGTGCCAGCTCCTGGACAGGGAATAGCAATCAGCCCCAGCATTTT. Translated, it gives CASSWTGNSNQPQHF.

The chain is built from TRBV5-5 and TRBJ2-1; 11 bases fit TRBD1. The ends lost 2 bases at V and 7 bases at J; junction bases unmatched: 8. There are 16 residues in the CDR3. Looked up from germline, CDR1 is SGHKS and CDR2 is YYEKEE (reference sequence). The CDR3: CASSLTGTGGRNEQFF. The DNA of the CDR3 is TGTGCCAGCAGCTTAACCGGGACAGGGGGGAGGAATGAGCAGTTCTTC.

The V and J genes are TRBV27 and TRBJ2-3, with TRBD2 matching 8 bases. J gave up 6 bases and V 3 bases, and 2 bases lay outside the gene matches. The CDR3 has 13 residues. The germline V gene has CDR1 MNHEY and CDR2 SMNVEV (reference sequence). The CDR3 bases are TGTGCCAGCAGTTTCGCGGGAGGTGATACGCAGTATTTT. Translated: CASSFAGGDTQYF.

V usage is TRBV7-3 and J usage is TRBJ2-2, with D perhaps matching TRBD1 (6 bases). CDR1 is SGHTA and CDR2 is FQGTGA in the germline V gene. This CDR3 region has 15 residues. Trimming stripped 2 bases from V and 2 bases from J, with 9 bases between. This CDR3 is CASSLSGVNTGELFF. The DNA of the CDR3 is TGTGCCAGCAGCTTATCAGGGGTTAACACCGGGGAGCTGTTTTTT.

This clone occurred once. The CDR3 loop reads CASSLAGTGGGQETQYF. Written as DNA, the CDR3 is TGCGCCAGCAGCTTGGCCGGGACAGGGGGCGGTCAAGAGACCCAGTACTTC. The gene calls are TRBV5-1 and TRBJ2-5, with 12 bases fitting TRBD1. Germline CDR1 and CDR2: SGHRS and YFSETQ. The CDR3 sequence is 17 residues long. Trimming took 0 bases from V and 2 from J; bases not matched to a gene: 5.

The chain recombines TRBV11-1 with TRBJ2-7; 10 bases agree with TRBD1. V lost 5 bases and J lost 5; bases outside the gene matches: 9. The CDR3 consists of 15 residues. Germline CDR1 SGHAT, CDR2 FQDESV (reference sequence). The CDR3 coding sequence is TGTGCCAGCAGCCGAGTGACAGGGGGCGGTCACGAGCAGTACTTC. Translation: CASSRVTGGGHEQYF.

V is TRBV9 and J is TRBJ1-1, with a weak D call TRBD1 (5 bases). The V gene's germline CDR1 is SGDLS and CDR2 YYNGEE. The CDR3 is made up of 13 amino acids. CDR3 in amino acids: CEGRGRSNTEAFF. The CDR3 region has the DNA TGTGAGGGACGGGGGAGGTCCAACACTGAAGCTTTCTTT.